This T cell receptor beta chain emerged from a study of blood T cells in healthy people across ages (dated by TCRdb to 2015 to 2017). Regarding the study in general: In model experiments, template switching captured about one uniquely barcoded TCR beta cDNA molecule for every two T cells. To track age-related changes in TCR beta repertoire diversity, the study relied on deep sequencing normalized with unique cDNA molecular identifiers. The donors were split into four age groups: young (average 16 years), middle-aged (nearly 40), aged (more than 60) and long-lived (approximately 80). Donors of different ages were randomly distributed across sequencing lanes to avoid experimental bias. For two donors (one aged 18 to 29 and one aged 80 or older), the study analyzed two additional independent replicas of 1 million unique cDNA reads from the same blood draw. General study outcomes and caveats: Because profiling used bulk unsorted PBMCs, naive and antigen-experienced compartments could not be compared conclusively. Estimates of total diversity from one million sequenced T cells were regarded as lower bounds and underestimates. As age increased, observed TCR beta diversity per million T cells dropped in a roughly linear way, and a significant reduction was already evident by age around 41. A strong correlation was found between observed TCR beta diversity and the percentage of naive T cells measured by flow cytometry. Because donor CMV infection status was unknown, age-related changes in expanded clonotypes were potentially confounded. Compared with the aged group, the long-lived group had more naive CD4+ T cells, fewer expanded clones and increased TCR diversity, a pattern suggesting age selection.

This clonotype was detected only a few times. The specificity of this receptor is unknown. At one boundary the junction diverges from the germline segment, which might be a read error. Systemically healthy Caucasian individuals from Russia, roughly 40 in total and aged roughly 6 to 95 years, were included as donors. Each donor gave roughly 11 milliliters of peripheral blood, drawn into EDTA-treated Vacutainer tubes. PBMCs were isolated by Ficoll-Paque density-gradient centrifugation, with at least 7 million obtained per sample. Total RNA, at least 6 micrograms per sample, was extracted from PBMCs with Trizol reagent. For every donor, an aliquot of PBMCs went through flow cytometry to measure the percentages of naive CD45RAhigh/CD27high T cells. The library was generated by 5' RACE. Sequencer: Illumina HiSeq 2500. The second PCR ran for roughly 7 to 12 cycles and used a J-beta primer mix along with a sample-barcoded 5' primer. Each TCR beta cDNA molecule received a unique molecular identifier from a template-switch 5' adaptor carrying 12 random nucleotides. Each sample yielded at least 3 million CDR3-containing paired-end reads. First-strand cDNA synthesis was performed from all RNA using the Mint cDNA synthesis kit, with priming by a TRBC-specific oligonucleotide. Following uracil-DNA glycosylase treatment, all cDNA underwent a first 18-cycle PCR with the universal primers M1SS and BC2_uni_R. As for the original processing: Normalization of each sample was performed by random selection of 1 million high-quality reads, each carrying a distinct molecular identifier. Reads sharing molecular identifiers were discarded rather than binned into consensus sequences. MiTCR, set to a Q25 quality threshold and the strictest error-elimination algorithm, was used for CDR3 identification, clonotype clustering and error correction. A nonparametric unseen species model using Euler transformation provided a lower-bound estimate of total TCR beta diversity. TCRdb reworked the public reads: Q25 trimming with fastp, MiXCR clone assembly, productive beta chains retained. Rows are combined by CDR3 protein, so each entry shows the most common genes and DNA. TCRdb, rather than the study authors, made the V and J calls. A total of some 1.5 million distinct CDR3 sequences appear in this sample, 28% of them only once. In total, the top ten clones hold around 7.7% of the sample.

CDR1 is given as DFQATT and CDR2 as SNEGSKA, both from the germline V gene (reference sequence). Inclusive of the bounding cysteine and phenylalanine, the CDR3 is 12 residues long. Only the CDR3 region is kept as DNA, spanning 36 bases read in frame from base 1. Sequenced material: blood. The receptor comes from a woman in her twenties or thirties in good health. In this chain, TRBV20-1 is recombined with TRBJ2-7; the best D guess is TRBD1, with 6 bases matching. The DNA sequence is TGCAGTGCTAGGGGGGCTCTGGGCGAGCAGTACTTT. The resulting protein is CSARGALGEQYF.